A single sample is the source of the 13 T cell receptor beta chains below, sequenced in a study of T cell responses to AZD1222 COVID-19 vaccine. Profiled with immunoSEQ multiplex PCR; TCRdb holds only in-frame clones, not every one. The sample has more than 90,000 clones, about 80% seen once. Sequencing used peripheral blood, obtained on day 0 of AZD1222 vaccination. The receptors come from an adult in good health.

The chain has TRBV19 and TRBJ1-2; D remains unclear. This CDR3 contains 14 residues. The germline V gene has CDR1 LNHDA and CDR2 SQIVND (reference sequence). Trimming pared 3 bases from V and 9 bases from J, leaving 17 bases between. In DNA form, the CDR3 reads TGTGCCAGTAGTATGATAGACGGTCAAAGAAGCTACACCTTC. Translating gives CASSMIDGQRSYTF.

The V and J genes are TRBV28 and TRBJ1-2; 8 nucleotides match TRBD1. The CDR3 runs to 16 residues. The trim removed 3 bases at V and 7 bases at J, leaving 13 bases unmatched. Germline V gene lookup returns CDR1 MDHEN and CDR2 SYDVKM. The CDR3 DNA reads TGTGCCAGCAGTTTGGGGACAGGCTACGGCTATATTGGCTACACCTTC. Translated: CASSLGTGYGYIGYTF.

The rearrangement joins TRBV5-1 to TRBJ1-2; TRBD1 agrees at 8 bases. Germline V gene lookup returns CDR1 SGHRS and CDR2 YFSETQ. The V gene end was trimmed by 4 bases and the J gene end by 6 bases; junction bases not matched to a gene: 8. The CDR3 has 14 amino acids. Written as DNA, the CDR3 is TGCGCCAGCAGCCGACTGACAGGGGCGGATGGCTACACCTTC. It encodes CASSRLTGADGYTF.

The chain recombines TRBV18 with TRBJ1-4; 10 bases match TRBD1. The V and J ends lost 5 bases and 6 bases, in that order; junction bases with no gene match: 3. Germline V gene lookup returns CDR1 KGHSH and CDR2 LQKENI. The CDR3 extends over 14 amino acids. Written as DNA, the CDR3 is TGTGCCAGCTCATCCGGGACAGGGGATGAAAAACTGTTTTTT. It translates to CASSSGTGDEKLFF.

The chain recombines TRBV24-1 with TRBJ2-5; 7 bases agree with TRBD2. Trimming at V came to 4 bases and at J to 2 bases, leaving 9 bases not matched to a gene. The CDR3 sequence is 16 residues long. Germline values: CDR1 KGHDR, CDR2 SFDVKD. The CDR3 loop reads CATSDPGPGGQETQYF. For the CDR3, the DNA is TGTGCCACCAGTGACCCGGGCCCGGGGGGACAAGAGACCCAGTACTTC.

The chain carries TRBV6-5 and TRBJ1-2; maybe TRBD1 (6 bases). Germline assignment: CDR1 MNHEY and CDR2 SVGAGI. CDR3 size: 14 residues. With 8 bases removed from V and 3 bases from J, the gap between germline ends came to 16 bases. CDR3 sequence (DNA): TGTGCCAGCGTACCAAGAGGGGGAGACTATGGCTACACCTTC. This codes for CASVPRGGDYGYTF.

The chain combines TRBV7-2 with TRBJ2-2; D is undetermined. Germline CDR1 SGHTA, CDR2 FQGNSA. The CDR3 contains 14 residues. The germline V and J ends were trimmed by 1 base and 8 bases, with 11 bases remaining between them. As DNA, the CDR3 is TGTGCCAGCAGCTTAGACAGAAGCTCTGGGGAGCTGTTTTTT. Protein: CASSLDRSSGELFF.

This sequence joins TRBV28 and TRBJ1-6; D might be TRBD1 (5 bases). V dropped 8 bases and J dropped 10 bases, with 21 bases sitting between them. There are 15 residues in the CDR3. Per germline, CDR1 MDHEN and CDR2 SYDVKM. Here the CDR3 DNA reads TGTGCCAGCGGCGGGGGACCCTCTGGCAAATCACCCCTCCACTTT. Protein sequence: CASGGGPSGKSPLHF.

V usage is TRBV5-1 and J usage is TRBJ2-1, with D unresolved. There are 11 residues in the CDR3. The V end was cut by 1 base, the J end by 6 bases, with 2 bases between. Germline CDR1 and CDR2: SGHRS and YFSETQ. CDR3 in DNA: TGCGCCAGCAGCTTGTTCAATGAGCAGTTCTTC. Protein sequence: CASSLFNEQFF.

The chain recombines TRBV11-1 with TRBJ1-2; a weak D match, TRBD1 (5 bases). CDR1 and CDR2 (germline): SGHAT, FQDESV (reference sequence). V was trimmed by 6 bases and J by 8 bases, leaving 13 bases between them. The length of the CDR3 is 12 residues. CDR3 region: CASSLSGLGYTF. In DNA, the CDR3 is TGTGCCAGCAGTCTTTCAGGGCTCGGCTACACCTTC.

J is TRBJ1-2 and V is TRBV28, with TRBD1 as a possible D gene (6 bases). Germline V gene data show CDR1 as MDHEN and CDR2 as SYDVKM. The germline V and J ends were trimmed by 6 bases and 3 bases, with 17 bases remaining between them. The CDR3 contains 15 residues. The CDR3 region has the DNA TGTGCCAGCAGCCGCCCCTCAGGGGCAGACTATGGCTACACCTTC. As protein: CASSRPSGADYGYTF.

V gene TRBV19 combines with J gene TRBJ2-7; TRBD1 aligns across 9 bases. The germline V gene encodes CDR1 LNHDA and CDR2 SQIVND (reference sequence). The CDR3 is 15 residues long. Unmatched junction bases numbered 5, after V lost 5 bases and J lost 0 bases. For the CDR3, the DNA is TGTGCCAGTAGTGCCGGGACAGGGAGCTCCTACGAGCAGTACTTC. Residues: CASSAGTGSSYEQYF.

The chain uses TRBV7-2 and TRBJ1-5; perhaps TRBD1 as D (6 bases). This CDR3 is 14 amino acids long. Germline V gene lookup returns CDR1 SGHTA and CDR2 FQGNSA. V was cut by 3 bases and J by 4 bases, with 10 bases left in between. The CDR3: CASSFAGANQPQHF. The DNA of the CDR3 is TGTGCCAGCAGCTTTGCAGGGGCTAATCAGCCCCAGCATTTT.